The table lists the clone carrying this T cell receptor (beta chain) with many counts. As yet, its antigen is unknown. Unique molecular identifiers, one per molecule, were present on every TCR cDNA molecule. TCRdb re-called the 5' RACE reads through MiXCR, storing one row per CDR3 protein. The sample holds approximately 40,000 distinct CDR3 sequences, 6% to 8% seen once. These data belong to a study of spatial heterogeneity in lung cancer. Study summary: The average appearance count of each unique TCR and UMI combination in raw reads was more than eight.

Time point: sample taken at primary tumor resection. Whole RNA was taken from tumor, nontumor lung or frozen PBMC; it was then sequenced unsorted. The cohort: some 73 early-stage, untreated non-small cell lung cancer patients. The CDR3 loop spans 19 amino acids. Trimming removed 1 base from V and 5 bases from J; junction bases left unmatched: 16. Germline V CDR1 and CDR2: SGHDN, FVKESK. Whole-study results and caveats: Relative to follow-up, resection was when ubiquitous expanded tumor TCRs appeared more in blood.

The clonotype originates from a male donor with early-stage non-small cell lung cancer. The specimen was PBMCs, collected at surgery. The chain joins TRBV14 to TRBJ1-1; the match to TRBD1 covers 10 bases. CDR3 loop: CASSQGRDRGLVGSTEAFF. Written as DNA, the CDR3 is TGTGCCAGCAGCCAAGGCCGGGACAGGGGTCTCGTCGGGAGTACTGAAGCTTTCTTT.